These T cell receptor beta chains were read from a single sample in a study of blood T cell repertoires in COVID-19. Method: immunoSEQ multiplex PCR; TCRdb's copy keeps in-frame clones and lacks some. In the table there are over 130,000 clones, 84% of which are singletons. Sequencing used PBMCs or T cells enriched from blood (not recorded which). These receptor sequences come from a man between 45 and 60 years old in a cohort exposed to, infected with or recovered from COVID-19 (not recorded which). Both conserved end residues are part of each CDR3. Each record gives: V gene, clone size, D gene, J gene, CDR3 protein, CDR3 DNA. D genes are given only for firm matches. Clone size is shown for a subset of rows, as once, few, many or a class of expanded clone.

v_call: TRBV6-5; clone_size: -; d_call: TRBD1; j_call: TRBJ1-2; cdr3_aa: CASRLTGIYGYTF; cdr3_nt: TGTGCCAGCAGGCTGACAGGGATCTATGGCTACACCTTC
v_call: TRBV19; clone_size: -; d_call: -; j_call: TRBJ1-6; cdr3_aa: CASKADSNSYNSPLHF; cdr3_nt: TGTGCCAGTAAGGCCGACAGCAACTCCTATAATTCACCCCTCCACTTT
v_call: TRBV28; clone_size: few; d_call: -; j_call: TRBJ1-1; cdr3_aa: CASSLPLTEAFF; cdr3_nt: TGTGCCAGCAGTTTACCCCTCACTGAAGCTTTCTTT
v_call: TRBV27; clone_size: -; d_call: TRBD2; j_call: TRBJ2-7; cdr3_aa: CASSLYGTSGYEQYF; cdr3_nt: TGTGCCAGCAGTTTATACGGGACTAGCGGGTACGAGCAGTACTTC
v_call: TRBV3-1/TRBV3-2; clone_size: -; d_call: TRBD1; j_call: TRBJ2-7; cdr3_aa: CASSLGQGPPYEQYF; cdr3_nt: TGTGCCAGCAGCCTGGGACAGGGCCCCCCCTACGAGCAGTACTTC
v_call: TRBV19; clone_size: -; d_call: TRBD2; j_call: TRBJ2-5; cdr3_aa: CASSKGGGGRETQYF; cdr3_nt: TGTGCCAGTAGTAAAGGCGGGGGTGGAAGAGAGACCCAGTACTTC
v_call: TRBV30; clone_size: once; d_call: -; j_call: TRBJ2-7; cdr3_aa: CAWSVLGGWAYEQYF; cdr3_nt: TGTGCCTGGAGTGTACTGGGCGGGTGGGCCTACGAGCAGTACTTC
v_call: TRBV7-9; clone_size: -; d_call: -; j_call: TRBJ2-2; cdr3_aa: CASSSSLELYLRNTGELFF; cdr3_nt: TGTGCCAGCAGCTCAAGTCTAGAACTATACTTACGGAACACCGGGGAGCTGTTTTTT
v_call: TRBV5-1; clone_size: -; d_call: -; j_call: TRBJ2-3; cdr3_aa: CASSLMRVQGMADTQYF; cdr3_nt: TGCGCCAGCAGCTTGATGCGGGTCCAGGGGATGGCAGATACGCAGTATTTT
v_call: TRBV12-3/TRBV12-4; clone_size: -; d_call: TRBD1; j_call: TRBJ2-5; cdr3_aa: CASRWDREETQYF; cdr3_nt: TGTGCCAGCAGGTGGGACAGAGAAGAGACCCAGTACTTC
v_call: TRBV5-1; clone_size: -; d_call: -; j_call: TRBJ2-7; cdr3_aa: CASSSDYLKLYEQYF; cdr3_nt: TGCGCCAGCAGCTCGGACTATTTAAAACTCTACGAGCAGTACTTC